This is a list of T cell receptor beta chains from one sample in a study of T cell responses to AZD1222 COVID-19 vaccine. The repertoire was sequenced with immunoSEQ multiplex PCR; TCRdb's copy has only in-frame clones and lacks some. The sample lists roughly 100,000 clones; more than 75% were seen once. This material consisted of peripheral blood, taken on day 0 of AZD1222 vaccination. These receptors were taken from an adult in good health. CDR3s include the opening cysteine and the closing phenylalanine or tryptophan. The D gene is left open where the match is weak. Where a row states a size, it is once, few, many or the class of an expanded clone; other rows omit it.

CDR3nt	CDR3aa	abundance	j_gene	v_gene	d_gene	len
TGTGCCAGCAGCTTCTATCGTCGGTCCAATGAGCAGTTCTTC	CASSFYRRSNEQFF	-	TRBJ2-1	TRBV5-8	-	14
TGTGCCAGCAGCAAGACTAGCGGGCCATACAATGAGCAGTTCTTC	CASSKTSGPYNEQFF	-	TRBJ2-1	TRBV5-5	TRBD2	15
TGTGCCAGCAGCTTAGGAGGCGGCTACACCTTC	CASSLGGGYTF	once	TRBJ1-2	TRBV7-9	-	11
TGTGCCAGCAGCTCACACAGGGGGCGAAACACCATATATTTT	CASSSHRGRNTIYF	-	TRBJ1-3	TRBV7-9	TRBD1	14
TGTGCCAGCAGCCCGGGACTAGTCTACAATGAGCAGTTCTTC	CASSPGLVYNEQFF	-	TRBJ2-1	TRBV5-8	TRBD2	14
TGTGCCAGCAGTTATCGGCAGGTTCAAGAGACCCAGTACTTC	CASSYRQVQETQYF	few	TRBJ2-5	TRBV6-6	-	14
TGTGCCAGCAGCCTTCGGGGGACAGAGAATTCACCCCTCCACTTT	CASSLRGTENSPLHF	few	TRBJ1-6	TRBV11-2	TRBD1	15
TGTGCCAGCAGTTTCTACAGGGGTTCCTCCTACGAGCAGTACTTC	CASSFYRGSSYEQYF	-	TRBJ2-7	TRBV27	TRBD1	15
TGTGCCACCGGGGAGTCTGGGGCCAACGTCCTGACTTTC	CATGESGANVLTF	-	TRBJ2-6	TRBV21-1	-	13
TGCGCCAGCAGCTCCGGGCCGGGACTAGCGGGAAAAGAGACCCAGTACTTC	CASSSGPGLAGKETQYF	once	TRBJ2-5	TRBV5-1	TRBD2	17
TGTGCCAGCCTCCCGGCAGGGGGGGCCTACGAGCAGTACTTC	CASLPAGGAYEQYF	-	TRBJ2-7	TRBV6-5	-	14
TGTGCCAGCAGCCAAGAGGACAGGAACACTGAAGCTTTCTTT	CASSQEDRNTEAFF	few	TRBJ1-1	TRBV3-1/TRBV3-2	-	14
TGTGCCAGTAGTTCAGGGTTGAATGAGCAGTTCTTC	CASSSGLNEQFF	-	TRBJ2-1	TRBV19	-	12
TGTGCCAGTTCAACCTCATGGACATCCTACGAGCAGTACTTC	CASSTSWTSYEQYF	few	TRBJ2-7	TRBV19	-	14
TGTGCCAGCAGTGAATCGTATTGGGGGAGACAAAATCAGCCCCAGCATTTT	CASSESYWGRQNQPQHF	-	TRBJ1-5	TRBV6-1	-	17
TGTGCCAGCAGCGGGACGATAGGGCAGGACGGCTATGGCTACACCTTC	CASSGTIGQDGYGYTF	once	TRBJ1-2	TRBV9	-	16
TGCAGCTTTACAGGGGGACCCAATCAGCCCCAGCATTTT	CSFTGGPNQPQHF	-	TRBJ1-5	TRBV29-1	TRBD1	13
TGTGCCAGCAGCTTGGGGATTGCTAATGAAAAACTGTTTTTT	CASSLGIANEKLFF	-	TRBJ1-4	TRBV5-4	-	14
TGTGCCAGCAGCTTCGGGACAGGTAACTACGAGCAGTACTTC	CASSFGTGNYEQYF	-	TRBJ2-7	TRBV7-8	TRBD1	14
TGTGCCAGCAGCTTGAATATAGCCAAAAACATTCAGTACTTC	CASSLNIAKNIQYF	-	TRBJ2-4	TRBV11-2	-	14
TGCAGCGTTTATGAGGGGCTTCAAGAGACCCAGTACTTC	CSVYEGLQETQYF	-	TRBJ2-5	TRBV29-1	-	13
TGTGCCAGCAGCAAATTCTCCCTAGCGGGGGTCCCAGAGACCCAGTACTTC	CASSKFSLAGVPETQYF	-	TRBJ2-5	TRBV21-1	-	17
TGCGCCAGCTTAAGCCGACACAACAATGAGCAGTTCTTC	CASLSRHNNEQFF	-	TRBJ2-1	TRBV10-2	-	13
TGTGCCATCAGTGATCCAGGACAGGGGTTTTCACCCCTCCACTTT	CAISDPGQGFSPLHF	-	TRBJ1-6	TRBV10-3	TRBD1	15
TGCGCCAGCAGCTTCGGGACTAGCTCCTACAATGAGCAGTTCTTC	CASSFGTSSYNEQFF	-	TRBJ2-1	TRBV5-1	TRBD2	15
TGTGCCAGTAGTATAGGGTTTAACTATGGCTACACCTTC	CASSIGFNYGYTF	-	TRBJ1-2	TRBV19	-	13
TGTGCCATCAGAGGACTAGCGGGCTCCTACAATGAGCAGTTCTTC	CAIRGLAGSYNEQFF	-	TRBJ2-1	TRBV10-3	TRBD2	15
TGTGCCAGCAGTGAATTCGCGACAGGGATCTACGAGCAGTACTTC	CASSEFATGIYEQYF	-	TRBJ2-7	TRBV25-1	TRBD1	15
TGCGCCAGCGCCGTCCGGGGGCGGGGGGCCAACGTCCTGACTTTC	CASAVRGRGANVLTF	-	TRBJ2-6	TRBV23-1	-	15
TGTGCCAGCAGTCGGACTAGCGGGACCACCTACGAGCAGTACTTC	CASSRTSGTTYEQYF	-	TRBJ2-7	TRBV6-4	TRBD2	15
TGTGCCTTAAGGGGACCGGGACAGGGGGACGAGCAGTACTTC	CALRGPGQGDEQYF	-	TRBJ2-7	TRBV6-5	TRBD1	14
TGCAGCGTTGCGAAGCGGGGGACCTACAATGAGCAGTTCTTC	CSVAKRGTYNEQFF	-	TRBJ2-1	TRBV29-1	TRBD2	14
TGTGCCAGCAGCCAAGATAACGCGGGAGGGCGAGAGACCCAGTACTTC	CASSQDNAGGRETQYF	-	TRBJ2-5	TRBV3-1/TRBV3-2	TRBD2	16
TGTGCCAGCAGCTCCCTGTGGACGGGGAATTCACCCCTCCACTTT	CASSSLWTGNSPLHF	-	TRBJ1-6	TRBV7-8	-	15
TGCGCCAGCAGCTTGGGACAGGTGAATAATTCACCCCTCCACTTT	CASSLGQVNNSPLHF	-	TRBJ1-6	TRBV5-1	-	15
TGTGCCAGCAGCCGGACAGGGACGGGCACCGGGGAGCTGTTTTTT	CASSRTGTGTGELFF	-	TRBJ2-2	TRBV7-9	TRBD1	15
TGTGCCAGCAGCTTACGTCAGCGGGAGCTGTTTTTT	CASSLRQRELFF	-	TRBJ2-2	TRBV14	-	12
TGTGCCAGCAGTTTGCCAGCGGGAGCCCGACCAGATACGCAGTATTTT	CASSLPAGARPDTQYF	-	TRBJ2-3	TRBV28	TRBD2	16
TGTGCCAGCAGCCGACGTGGCGGACAGAACACTGAAGCTTTCTTT	CASSRRGGQNTEAFF	-	TRBJ1-1	TRBV6-2/TRBV6-3	-	15
TGTGCCACGACTGACACGTTGAACACTGAAGCTTTCTTT	CATTDTLNTEAFF	-	TRBJ1-1	TRBV10-3	-	13
TGTGCCAGCAGCGATCTCAGGGGCCGAGGTTCACCCCTCCACTTT	CASSDLRGRGSPLHF	-	TRBJ1-6	TRBV7-9	-	15
TGTGCCAGCAGAGCCGGGACAGGGGGGAGGGCTAACTATGGCTACACCTTC	CASRAGTGGRANYGYTF	-	TRBJ1-2	TRBV9	TRBD1	17
TGTGCCAGCAGCATCTCCGGGACTAGCCTTTCCGGGGAGCTGTTTTTT	CASSISGTSLSGELFF	-	TRBJ2-2	TRBV11-2	TRBD2	16
TGTGCCAGCAGCCAAGATCCCAGGGACGAGCAGTACTTC	CASSQDPRDEQYF	-	TRBJ2-7	TRBV3-1/TRBV3-2	-	13
TGTGCCAGCAGTTACTCTCAGGACGGCACTGAAGCTTTCTTT	CASSYSQDGTEAFF	once	TRBJ1-1	TRBV6-5	-	14
TGTGCCAGCAGCCAGAGGGGTGAAGCTTTCTTT	CASSQRGEAFF	-	TRBJ1-1	TRBV3-1/TRBV3-2	-	11
TGTGCCAGCAGACTTTCGTGGGTGAGCTACACCTTC	CASRLSWVSYTF	-	TRBJ1-2	TRBV2	-	12
TGCAGCGTGGGGGGACAGCTTGAAAAACTGTTTTTT	CSVGGQLEKLFF	-	TRBJ1-4	TRBV29-1	TRBD1	12
TGTGCCAGCAGCCAAGAGGAGTGGGGAGGTTGTGTGCAAGAGACCCAGTACTTC	CASSQEEWGGCVQETQYF	-	TRBJ2-5	TRBV3-1/TRBV3-2	-	18
TGTGCCAGTAAGGGACAGGGAATGAATGAAAAACTGTTTTTT	CASKGQGMNEKLFF	-	TRBJ1-4	TRBV27	TRBD1	14
TGTGCCAGCACCCCCCAAACTGACGGGGAGCTGTTTTTT	CASTPQTDGELFF	few	TRBJ2-2	TRBV12-3/TRBV12-4	-	13
TGTGCCAGCAGTTCGACAGGATATAGCAATCAGCCCCAGCATTTT	CASSSTGYSNQPQHF	-	TRBJ1-5	TRBV28	-	15
TGTGCCAGCTCACCAAAGGAGGCGGGAGGTTCGGGGTTCTTC	CASSPKEAGGSGFF	-	TRBJ2-1	TRBV18	TRBD2	14
TGTGCCAGCAGTGAAAATCGGGACTGGCGGCGCTCGGACAGGCTATTCTACGAGCAGTACTTC	CASSENRDWRRSDRLFYEQYF	once	TRBJ2-7	TRBV2	-	21